This TCR beta chain was recorded in a study of blood T cells in healthy people across ages. PCR was performed a second time for about 6 to 12 cycles using a sample-barcoded 5' primer and a J-beta primer mix. Via MiXCR, TCRdb re-called the 5' RACE reads, giving one row per CDR3 protein. The data show around 780,000 distinct CDR3 sequences, approximately 24% seen once. Germline lookup yields CDR1 ENHRY and CDR2 SYGVKD. There are 13 residues in the CDR3. V gave up 6 bases and J gave up 9 bases; unmatched junction bases: 11. These same data were also listed under a study on T cells of mothers and their children.

The sequenced sample was blood. V and J are TRBV10-3 and TRBJ2-7; TRBD1 matches 7 bases. This clonotype was obtained from a boy aged 5 to 17 in good health. CDR3 loop: CAIRESQGVVQYF. CDR3 sequence (DNA): TGTGCCATCAGAGAATCCCAGGGGGTAGTGCAGTACTTC.